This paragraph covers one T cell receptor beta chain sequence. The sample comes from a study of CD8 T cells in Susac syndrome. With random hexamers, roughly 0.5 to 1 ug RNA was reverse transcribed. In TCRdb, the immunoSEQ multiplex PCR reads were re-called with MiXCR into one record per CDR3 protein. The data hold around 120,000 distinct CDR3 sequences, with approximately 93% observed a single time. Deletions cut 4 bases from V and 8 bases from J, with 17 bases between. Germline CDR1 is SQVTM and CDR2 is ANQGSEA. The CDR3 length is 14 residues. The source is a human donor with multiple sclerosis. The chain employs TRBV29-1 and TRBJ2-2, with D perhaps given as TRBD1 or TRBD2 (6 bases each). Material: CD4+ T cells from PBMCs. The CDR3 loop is CSVGFSGARGELFF. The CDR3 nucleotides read TGCAGCGTTGGGTTCTCGGGGGCGCGTGGGGAGCTGTTTTTT.